These 18 T cell receptor beta chains originate from one sample sequenced in a study of cytomegalovirus exposure and HLA in healthy donors. This PCR relied on a set of 60 Vbeta primers and 13 Jbeta primers. The method was immunoSEQ multiplex PCR; TCRdb's version includes in-frame clones alone and lacks a portion of them. The repertoire holds 150,000 or so clones, with around 75% as singletons. The sample taken for sequencing was PBMCs. These TCRs come from a woman aged 18 to 35 in good health and CMV-seronegative.

The V gene is TRBV2, the J gene TRBJ2-1; D gene unclear. The CDR3 has 14 amino acids. The germline V gene has CDR1 SNHLY and CDR2 FYNNEI. V lost 4 bases and J lost 7, with 14 bases in between. The CDR3 coding sequence is TGTGCCAGCAGTGGGAGCGCAGTCGGGAATGAGCAGTTCTTC. It translates to CASSGSAVGNEQFF.

The chain has TRBV6-5 and TRBJ1-1, with D possibly TRBD1 on 6 matching bases. Germline V gene data show CDR1 as MNHEY and CDR2 as SVGAGI. The CDR3 is 14 residues long. The V and J ends lost 2 bases and 6 bases respectively, with 13 bases between them. In DNA, the CDR3 is TGTGCCAGCAGTTACCTCCTCGGACAGTCTGAAGCTTTCTTT. Residues: CASSYLLGQSEAFF.

The chain joins TRBV19 to TRBJ1-3; 7 positions agree with TRBD1. Germline lookup yields CDR1 LNHDA and CDR2 SQIVND (reference sequence). V lost 7 bases and J lost 4; bases outside the gene matches: 4. The CDR3 is 13 residues long. CDR3 protein: CASNEGQGNTIYF. CDR3 nucleotides: TGTGCCAGTAACGAGGGACAGGGAAACACCATATATTTT.

This clone came up a few times. The V and J genes are TRBV27 and TRBJ2-1; 15 nucleotides match TRBD2. Germline V gives CDR1 MNHEY, CDR2 SMNVEV (reference sequence). V lost 8 bases to trimming and J lost 7 bases; unmatched junction nucleotides: 15. The CDR3 spans 18 residues. The CDR3 DNA is TGTGCCAGCCTACAACGGACTAGCGGGAGGGCCGGTGGGAATGAGCAGTTCTTC. It codes for CASLQRTSGRAGGNEQFF.

V is TRBV4-1 and J is TRBJ2-2, with 7 bases aligning to TRBD2. Germline V gives CDR1 MGHRA, CDR2 YSYEKL. This CDR3 is built from 16 residues. The J segment lost 1 base and the V segment lost 3 bases, leaving 5 bases of the junction unmatched. The CDR3 coding sequence is TGCGCCAGCAGCCATGGCTTAGCGGGGAACACCGGGGAGCTGTTTTTT. This encodes CASSHGLAGNTGELFF.

Comment on this clone: Other DNA sequences in the sample encode the same CDR3. V and J are TRBV27 and TRBJ1-2, with a tentative D call TRBD1 (6 bases). The CDR3 loop spans 14 amino acids. V gave up 5 bases and J gave up 7 bases, with 17 bases separating them. The V gene's germline CDR1 is MNHEY and CDR2 SMNVEV (reference sequence). The DNA for the CDR3 is TGTGCCAGCAGTCGGGACACCCGCGCCTCTGGCTACACCTTC. Amino acid sequence: CASSRDTRASGYTF.

This clone occurred a few times. The chain is built from TRBV4-3 and TRBJ2-1, with D perhaps matching TRBD2 (6 bases). Germline values: CDR1 LGHNA, CDR2 YSLEER. The length of the CDR3 is 16 residues. V was pared by 1 base and J by 4 bases, with 14 bases between. The CDR3 nucleotides are TGCGCCAGCAGCCAAGTCACGGGAGTGGGATACAATGAGCAGTTCTTC. It translates to CASSQVTGVGYNEQFF.

About this clone itself: At one end, the junction sequence differs from germline, possibly due to a read error. The CDR3 nucleotides are TGTGCTAGCAGCTTAGGTCTCGGCGGGGGGGCCACAGATACGCAGTATTTT. Translating it yields CASSLGLGGGATDTQYF. V gene TRBV7-2 combines with J gene TRBJ2-3, with 9 bases identical to TRBD2. Germline V gene sequence: CDR1 SGHTA, CDR2 FQGNSA. This CDR3 is built from 17 residues.

The V and J genes are TRBV27 and TRBJ2-1; 7 positions agree with TRBD2. Per the germline V gene, CDR1 is MNHEY and CDR2 is SMNVEV (reference sequence). The CDR3 length is 15 residues. J lost 3 bases, V lost 0 bases, and 2 bases had no gene match. The CDR3 region has the DNA TGTGCCAGCAGTTTATCGGCGGGAGTCTACAATGAGCAGTTCTTC. Translated: CASSLSAGVYNEQFF.

The V and J genes are TRBV2 and TRBJ2-1, with 9 bases aligning to TRBD2. The J segment lost 7 bases and the V segment lost 5 bases, leaving 12 bases of the junction unmatched. The germline CDR1 and CDR2 sequences are SNHLY and FYNNEI. The CDR3 has 16 residues. CDR3 nucleotides: TGTGCCAGCAGTCCGATCGGACTAGCGATGGCAAATGAGCAGTTCTTC. It yields the protein CASSPIGLAMANEQFF.

A few counts support this clone. The chain carries TRBV5-1 and TRBJ2-3; D gene uncertain. V was shortened by 0 bases and J by 1 base, with 6 bases between the two germline ends. This CDR3 comprises 14 residues. CDR1 SGHRS and CDR2 YFSETQ come from the germline V gene. This CDR3 reads CASSLAFGTDTQYF. The CDR3 region has the DNA TGCGCCAGCAGCTTGGCCTTTGGCACAGATACGCAGTATTTT. Complete variable domain (other parts from reference TRBV5-1 and TRBJ2-3): KAGVTQTPRYLIKTRGQQVTLSCSPISGHRSVSWYQQTPGQGLQFLFEYFSETQRNKGNFPGRFSGRQFSNSRSEMNVSTLELGDSALYLCASSLAFGTDTQYFGPGTRLTVL.

In DNA form, the CDR3 reads TGTGCCAGCAGCTTGACAGCATGGGAACAGTTCTTC. Encoded protein: CASSLTAWEQFF. This chain uses TRBV11-2 with TRBJ2-1, with TRBD1 as a possible D gene (5 bases). This CDR3 has 12 amino acids. The ends were cut back, 3 bases at V and 13 bases at J, with 13 bases in the middle. Germline-derived CDR1 and CDR2 are SGHAT and FQNNGV.

This clone was observed a handful of times. This chain joins TRBV30 and TRBJ2-1, with TRBD2 matching over 7 bases. Germline V lookup: CDR1 GTSNPN, CDR2 SVGIG (reference sequence). J gave up 9 bases and V 7 bases, and 12 bases lay outside the gene matches. The CDR3 contains 13 residues. CDR3 DNA sequence: TGTGCCTCCAACTCCCTTCCGGGGGGTGAGCAGTTCTTC. Amino acids: CASNSLPGGEQFF.

The chain recombines TRBV4-3 with TRBJ1-4; 7 bases agree with TRBD1. This CDR3 is built from 14 residues. V gave up 1 base and J gave up 8 bases; unmatched junction bases: 4. Germline assignment: CDR1 LGHNA and CDR2 YSLEER. CDR3 sequence reads: CASSQGQGDEKLFF. CDR3 DNA: TGCGCCAGCAGCCAAGGACAGGGCGACGAAAAACTGTTTTTT.

This chain joins TRBV19 and TRBJ2-5; D remains ambiguous. V shed 3 bases and J shed 0 bases, with 8 bases lying between them. The germline V gene encodes CDR1 LNHDA and CDR2 SQIVND (reference sequence). The CDR3 length is 14 residues. CDR3 sequence reads: CASSMLQHQETQYF. Here the CDR3 DNA reads TGTGCCAGTAGTATGTTACAGCACCAAGAGACCCAGTACTTC.

The rearrangement joins TRBV5-4 to TRBJ2-1; 14 positions match TRBD2. The CDR3 totals 18 residues. CDR1 and CDR2 (germline): SGHNT, YYREEE (reference sequence). V gave up 2 bases and J gave up 6 bases; unmatched junction bases: 10. In DNA, the CDR3 is TGTGCCAGCAGCTTCGGGACTAGCGGGAGCCTTCAGAGCAATGAGCAGTTCTTC. Its translation is CASSFGTSGSLQSNEQFF.

V usage is TRBV10-3 and J usage is TRBJ1-1, with unresolved D. V was shortened by 2 bases and J by 0 bases, with 4 bases between the two germline ends. The CDR3 length is 13 residues. Looked up from germline, CDR1 is ENHRY and CDR2 is SYGVKD. The CDR3 DNA is TGTGCCATCAGTGAGACAGTGAACACTGAAGCTTTCTTT. This translates into CAISETVNTEAFF.

The rearrangement links TRBV27 to TRBJ1-5; no clear D. CDR3 size: 17 residues. From germline, CDR1 is MNHEY and CDR2 SMNVEV (reference sequence). Trimming left V 6 bases short and J 6 bases short, with 24 bases between. CDR3 DNA: TGTGCCAGCAGACCCAACTTTGCCCCTAGAAGGCCTCAGCCCCAGCATTTT. This encodes CASRPNFAPRRPQPQHF.